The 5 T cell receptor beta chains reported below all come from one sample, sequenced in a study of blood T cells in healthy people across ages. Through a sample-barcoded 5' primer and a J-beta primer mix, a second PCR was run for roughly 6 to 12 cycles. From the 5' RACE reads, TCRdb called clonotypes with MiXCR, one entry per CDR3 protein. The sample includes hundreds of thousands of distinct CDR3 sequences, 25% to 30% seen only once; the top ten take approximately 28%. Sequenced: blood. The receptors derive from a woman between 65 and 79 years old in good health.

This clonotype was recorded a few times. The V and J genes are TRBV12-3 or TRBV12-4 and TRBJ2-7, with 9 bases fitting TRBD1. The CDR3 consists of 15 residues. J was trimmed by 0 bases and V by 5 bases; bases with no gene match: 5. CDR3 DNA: TGTGCCAGCAGTCCCCGGACAGGGGACTCCTACGAGCAGTACTTC. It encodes CASSPRTGDSYEQYF.

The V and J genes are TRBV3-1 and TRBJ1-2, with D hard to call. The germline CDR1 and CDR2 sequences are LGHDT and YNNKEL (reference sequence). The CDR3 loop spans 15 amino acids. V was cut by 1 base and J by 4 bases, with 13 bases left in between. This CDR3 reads CASSQVDSGGYGYTF. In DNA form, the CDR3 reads TGTGCCAGCAGCCAAGTCGACTCGGGAGGCTATGGCTACACCTTC.

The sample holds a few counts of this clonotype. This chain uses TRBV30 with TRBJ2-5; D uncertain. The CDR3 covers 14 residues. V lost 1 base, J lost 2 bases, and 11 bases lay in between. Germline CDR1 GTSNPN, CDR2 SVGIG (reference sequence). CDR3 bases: TGTGCCTGGAGTGACGGACCACAACAAGAGACCCAGTACTTC. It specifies CAWSDGPQQETQYF.

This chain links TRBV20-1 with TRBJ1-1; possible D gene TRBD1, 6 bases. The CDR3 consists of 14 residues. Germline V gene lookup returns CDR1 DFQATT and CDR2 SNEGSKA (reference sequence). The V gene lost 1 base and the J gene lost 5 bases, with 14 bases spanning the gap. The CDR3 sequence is CSARGATGRTEAFF. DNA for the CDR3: TGCAGTGCTAGAGGCGCCACAGGGAGGACTGAAGCTTTCTTT.

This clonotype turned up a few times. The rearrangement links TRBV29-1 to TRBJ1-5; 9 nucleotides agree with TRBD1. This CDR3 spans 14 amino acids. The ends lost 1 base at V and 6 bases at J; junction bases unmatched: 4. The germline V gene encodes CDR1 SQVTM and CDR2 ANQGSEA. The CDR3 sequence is CSVEGTGVGQPQHF. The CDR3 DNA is TGCAGCGTTGAAGGGACAGGGGTAGGTCAGCCCCAGCATTTT.